This T cell receptor beta chain was retrieved from a study of T cell responses to AZD1222 COVID-19 vaccine (dated by TCRdb to about 2021). In the study overall: A total of approximately 240 trial participants underwent TCR sequencing, of whom under 220 had received two doses of AZD1222 and 26 had received two doses of the MenACWY control vaccine. Trial participants were enrolled by age into 18-55, 56-69 and 70-plus year subgroups, with around 150, 28 and 57 TCR-sequenced participants respectively.

The CDR3 regions of human TCRbeta chains were analyzed by immunosequencing. As for the original processing: Repertoire TCRs were matched against a reference library of SARS-CoV-2-specific TCRs generated with the MIRA antigen-specificity platform. Breadth was defined as the fraction of unique TCRs that were SARS-CoV-2-associated, and depth was defined as the fraction of total T cells that were SARS-CoV-2-associated. Each spike-specific TCR was assigned to its reactive spike region and to a CD4 or CD8 class using the MIRA data. Log10-transformed breadth and depth values were compared by one-way ANOVA with Sidak's multiple comparisons tests. Entries here come from immuneACCESS through TCRdb and include only in-frame sequences with V and J called. Some clones fail to appear in such tables; in the studies checked, an unresolved V gene covers under half of the shortfall, and the cause of the remainder is unknown. Clone size and V and J calls were adopted from that table, with D and trimming inferred from the DNA. Within this sample are approximately 210,000 clones, with roughly 92% of them counted one time only. The ten most abundant clones make up about 3.5% of the sample.

Per the publication, the time point label means: about 28 days (+/-7) after the second vaccine dose. AZD1222 recipients given second doses at about 4 weeks or at about 12 weeks were pooled, since spike-specific TCR depth and breadth were not found to differ between the two schedules. The vaccinee samples were drawn from two UK trials, COV001 and COV002, one of which was a single-blind randomized controlled phase 2/3 trial testing AZD1222 (ChAdOx1 nCoV-19) in healthy adults. Trial participant PBMC samples were collected at day 0 and day 28 after the second dose for TCRbeta chain sequencing. The study at large found these results: No day 14 peak-response samples were available, so repertoires were characterized only after the peak T cell response. Participants were mostly white British and included more females than males, and it was suggested by the authors that clonal diversity may have been underestimated. Conclusions about previously exposed vaccinees were limited because only 5 or 6 AZD1222 recipients were SARS-CoV-2 seropositive at baseline. A significant rise in spike-specific TCR breadth and depth was observed after two AZD1222 doses relative to day 0 and relative to MenACWY recipients. Nearly half of unique spike-specific TCRs reportedly recognized epitopes outside regions mutated in the B.1.351 and B.1.1.7 variants. In the small 56-69-year group, the increase in depth fell short of significance, most likely because of low power. The vaccine-associated CD4 TCRs covered the entire spike protein, and the dominant responses fell in regions 160-218 and 743-854.

A word on this clone: Its antigen has not been determined. Per-base qualities were not stored, and no clone one base away is much larger.

The germline V gene provides CDR1 MGHRA and CDR2 YSYEKL. At the junction V is shortened by 0 bases and J by 8 bases, with 14 bases in between. Including cysteine and phenylalanine, the CDR3 has 15 amino acids. Of the read, only the CDR3 DNA is kept; its 45 bases are in frame from base 1. Recombination linked TRBV4-1 to TRBJ1-5; the D segment could be TRBD1, given 5 matching bases. The material was peripheral blood, obtained 28 days after the second AZD1222 dose. The clonotype originates from an adult who received the AZD1222 COVID-19 vaccine. The DNA reads as follows: TGCGCCAGCAGCCAAGAGGGCAGGGAGATCGAGCCCCAGCATTTT. This is translated as CASSQEGREIEPQHF.